Listed below are T cell receptor beta chains from one sample, sequenced in a study of regulatory T cells in long-lasting Graves disease. Each CDR3 protein gets one entry after TCRdb re-called the multiplex PCR reads with MiXCR. The sample shows about 300,000 distinct CDR3 sequences, under 20% of them seen only once. This specimen consisted of peripheral blood mononuclear cells (PBMCs), obtained at new diagnosis, from a patient treated with antithyroid drugs. Source of these receptors: a female donor with Graves disease. Each CDR3 is given with its conserved first and last residue. The order of the fields is D gene, V gene, CDR3 length, clone size, J gene, CDR3 DNA, CDR3 protein. The D gene is left open where the match is weak. Clone size appears in some rows only: once, few, many, or a class for an expanded clone.

d_gene: NA
v_gene: TRBV12-3/TRBV12-4
len: 18
abundance: many
j_gene: TRBJ2-2
CDR3nt: TGTGCCAGCAGTCGGGGGCTCAGAGGGGGAGGTAACACCGGGGAGCTGTTTTTT
CDR3aa: CASSRGLRGGGNTGELFF

d_gene: NA
v_gene: TRBV11-3
len: 16
abundance: many
j_gene: TRBJ2-7
CDR3nt: TGTGCCAGCAGCCAAGGTTATCGTGGGGGTTTTTACGAGCAGTACTTC
CDR3aa: CASSQGYRGGFYEQYF

d_gene: NA
v_gene: TRBV5-4
len: 15
abundance: few
j_gene: TRBJ1-5
CDR3nt: TGTGCCAGCAGCCCTTTAGTATCCTGGGAGCAGCCCCAGCATTTT
CDR3aa: CASSPLVSWEQPQHF

d_gene: TRBD2
v_gene: TRBV5-1
len: 16
abundance: many
j_gene: TRBJ2-1
CDR3nt: TGCGCCAGCAGCTTGGGACTAGCCCCGGGCCACAATGAGCAGTTCTTC
CDR3aa: CASSLGLAPGHNEQFF

d_gene: NA
v_gene: TRBV7-3
len: 14
abundance: NA
j_gene: TRBJ2-7
CDR3nt: TGTGCCAGCAGCTCACTAACAGAACCCTACGAGCAGTACTTC
CDR3aa: CASSSLTEPYEQYF

d_gene: NA
v_gene: TRBV28
len: 15
abundance: NA
j_gene: TRBJ1-3
CDR3nt: TGTGCCAGCAGTCCCACTTCCGGGCCCGGAAACACCATATATTTT
CDR3aa: CASSPTSGPGNTIYF

d_gene: NA
v_gene: TRBV6-1
len: 15
abundance: many
j_gene: TRBJ1-5
CDR3nt: TGTGCCAGCAGTGAAGTTGGGTTTCGCAATCAGCCCCAGCATTTT
CDR3aa: CASSEVGFRNQPQHF

d_gene: TRBD2
v_gene: TRBV12-3/TRBV12-4
len: 15
abundance: many
j_gene: TRBJ2-3
CDR3nt: TGTGCCAGCAGCGCCGGGACTAGCTTGGCAGATACGCAGTATTTT
CDR3aa: CASSAGTSLADTQYF

d_gene: NA
v_gene: TRBV7-6
len: 19
abundance: many
j_gene: TRBJ2-5
CDR3nt: TGTGCCAGCAGCCCATGGGTAGACAGGAAGCTGCATGGGCCAGAGACCCAGTACTTC
CDR3aa: CASSPWVDRKLHGPETQYF

d_gene: NA
v_gene: TRBV11-2
len: 14
abundance: many
j_gene: TRBJ2-3
CDR3nt: TGTGCCAGCAGCTTTAGGTCACCGGCAGATACGCAGTATTTT
CDR3aa: CASSFRSPADTQYF

d_gene: TRBD1
v_gene: TRBV5-6
len: 16
abundance: NA
j_gene: TRBJ2-1
CDR3nt: TGTGCCAGCAGCCGGGGACAGGGGTCCCCCTACAATGAGCAGTTCTTC
CDR3aa: CASSRGQGSPYNEQFF

d_gene: NA
v_gene: TRBV20-1
len: 15
abundance: few
j_gene: TRBJ2-2
CDR3nt: TGCAGTGCTAGGGTAGGAATTTCGAACACCGGGGAGCTGTTTTTT
CDR3aa: CSARVGISNTGELFF

d_gene: TRBD2
v_gene: TRBV28
len: 22
abundance: many
j_gene: TRBJ2-1
CDR3nt: TGTGCCAGCAGTTTTCTTTATTTTGACGGACTAGTGGGCTCAGGGTCCTACAATGAGCAGTTCTTC
CDR3aa: CASSFLYFDGLVGSGSYNEQFF

d_gene: NA
v_gene: TRBV20-1
len: 11
abundance: many
j_gene: TRBJ2-5
CDR3nt: TGCAGTGCCGATTGGACCGAGACCCAGTACTTC
CDR3aa: CSADWTETQYF